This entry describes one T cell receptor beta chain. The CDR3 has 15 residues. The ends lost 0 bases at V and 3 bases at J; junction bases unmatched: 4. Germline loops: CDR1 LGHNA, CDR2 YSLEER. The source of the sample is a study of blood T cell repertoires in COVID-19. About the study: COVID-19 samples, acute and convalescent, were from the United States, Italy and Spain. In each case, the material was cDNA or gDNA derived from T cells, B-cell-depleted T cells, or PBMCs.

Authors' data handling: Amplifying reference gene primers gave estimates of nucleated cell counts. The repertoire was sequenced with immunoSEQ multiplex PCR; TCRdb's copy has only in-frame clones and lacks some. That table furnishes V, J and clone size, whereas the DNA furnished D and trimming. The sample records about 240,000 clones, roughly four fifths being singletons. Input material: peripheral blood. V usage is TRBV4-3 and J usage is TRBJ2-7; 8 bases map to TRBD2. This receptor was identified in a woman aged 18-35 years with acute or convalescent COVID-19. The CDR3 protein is CASSQDQREYYEQYF. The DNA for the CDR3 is TGCGCCAGCAGCCAAGACCAGCGGGAGTACTACGAGCAGTACTTC.